One sample yielded the 30 T cell receptor beta chains listed below, sequenced in a study of regulatory T cells in long-lasting Graves disease. Arm-PCR of CDR3 regions and iRepertoire HTBI primers were used to build TCR beta libraries. TCRdb called the multiplex PCR reads again in MiXCR, with one record for every CDR3 protein. The table has 350,000 to 450,000 distinct CDR3 sequences, around 20% seen once. The time point is: persistent/refractory GD, antithyroid drugs over 5 years with positive TRAb. PBMCs were the source of the RNA used for TCR sequencing. The specimen was peripheral blood mononuclear cells (PBMCs), collected when the disease was refractory, from a patient treated with antithyroid drugs. These receptors originate from a female donor with Graves disease.

This clonotype was counted only a few times. The CDR3 ends on some other residue instead of the conserved phenylalanine or tryptophan, so this is likely a read error. The CDR3 DNA reads as TGTGCCAGCAGCTTGAGGGTGGACTACGAGCAGTACTCC. The encoded protein is CASSLRVDYEQYS. The chain employs TRBV5-6 and TRBJ2-7; D not certain. Germline CDR1 and CDR2: SGHDT and YYEEEE. The CDR3 has 13 residues. The germline V and J ends were trimmed by 1 base and 3 bases, with 8 bases remaining between them.

This clonotype was observed at least ten times. The gene calls are TRBV12-3 or TRBV12-4 and TRBJ2-2, with D maybe TRBD1 (5 bases). The V and J ends lost 8 bases and 1 base respectively, with 14 bases between them. The CDR3 extends over 15 amino acids. This CDR3 reads CASFKGSMNTGELFF. As DNA, the CDR3 is TGTGCCAGCTTTAAGGGGTCCATGAACACCGGGGAGCTGTTTTTT.

The sample holds many counts of this clonotype. The chain employs TRBV10-3 and TRBJ2-7, with no clear D. Trimming cost V 3 bases and J 3 bases, with 3 bases left between them. The germline V gene has CDR1 ENHRY and CDR2 SYGVKD. This CDR3 has 11 residues. The CDR3 nucleotides are TGTGCCATCAGTGACGGCTACGAGCAGTACTTC. It translates to CAISDGYEQYF.

This clonotype has at least ten counts. The gene calls are TRBV7-8 and TRBJ2-2; the D gene could be TRBD1 or TRBD2 (5 bases each). This CDR3 has 15 residues. V gave up 4 bases and J gave up 0 bases, with 9 bases separating them. The germline V gene has CDR1 SGHVS and CDR2 FQNEAQ. CDR3 sequence: CASSWDVANTGELFF. DNA of the CDR3: TGTGCCAGCAGCTGGGACGTCGCGAACACCGGGGAGCTGTTTTTT.

This clonotype was counted at least ten times. The chain links TRBV28 to TRBJ1-2; D unresolved. Germline assignment: CDR1 MDHEN and CDR2 SYDVKM. The V end lost 6 bases, the J end lost 6 bases, and 14 bases lay between the germline ends. The CDR3 sequence is 13 residues long. CDR3 DNA sequence: TGTGCCAGCAGCCCTCTAGATTCCAATGGCTACACCTTC. Translation: CASSPLDSNGYTF.

In its sample, this clonotype was seen a few times. The V and J genes are TRBV5-6 and TRBJ1-2; 7 nucleotides match TRBD1. The CDR3 covers 14 residues. Germline CDR1 and CDR2: SGHDT and YYEEEE. V shed 4 bases, J shed 7 bases, and the junction held 10 bases outside the gene matches. The DNA for the CDR3 is TGTGCCAGCAGCCGGGACAGACAAACTATTGGCTACACCTTC. It specifies CASSRDRQTIGYTF.

As concerns this clonotype: A much larger clone lies one base from this, so it may be a read error. This chain joins TRBV11-2 and TRBJ2-5, with D hard to call. V was clipped by 5 bases and J by 3 bases, with 13 bases between them. This CDR3 region has 14 residues. Per the germline V gene, CDR1 is SGHAT and CDR2 is FQNNGV. Written as DNA, the CDR3 is TGTGCCAGCAGCCCACAAACCGTTGAAGAGACCCAGTACTTC. Protein: CASSPQTVEETQYF. Variable domain in full (rest from reference TRBV11-2 and TRBJ2-5): EAGVAQSPRYKIIEKRQSVAFWCNPISGHATLYWYQQILGQGPKLLIQFQNNGVVDDSQLPKDRFSAERLKGVDSTLKIQPAKLEDSAVYLCASSPQTVEETQYFGPGTRLLVL.

V and J are TRBV12-3 or TRBV12-4 and TRBJ2-2, with 10 nucleotides matching TRBD2. V was pared by 3 bases and J by 6 bases, with 7 bases of the junction left unmatched. This CDR3 is 16 amino acids long. DNA of the CDR3: TGTGCCAGCAGTTTCCTAGCGGGAGAGGGACCCGGGGAGCTGTTTTTT. Its protein product is CASSFLAGEGPGELFF.

This clonotype was observed many times. CDR3 amino acids: CASSLSQGRTTEAFF. In DNA form, the CDR3 reads TGTGCCAGCAGCTTATCTCAGGGAAGGACCACTGAAGCTTTCTTT. The chain is built from TRBV7-2 and TRBJ1-1; possibly TRBD1 for D (5 bases). Germline CDR1 SGHTA, CDR2 FQGNSA. Trimming took 2 bases from V and 4 from J, leaving 14 bases between them. This CDR3 contains 15 residues.

In this sample, this clonotype turned up many times. The J gene is TRBJ2-5, the V gene TRBV28; 8 bases map to TRBD1. Germline V lookup: CDR1 MDHEN, CDR2 SYDVKM. V lost 5 bases, J lost 1 base, and 3 bases stayed unmatched. The CDR3 is 14 amino acids. CDR3 nucleotide sequence: TGTGCCAGCAGTATACAGGGGGGCCAAGAGACCCAGTACTTC. Translation gives CASSIQGGQETQYF.

The sample holds many counts of this clonotype. The chain carries TRBV28 and TRBJ1-5, with a tentative D call TRBD1 (6 bases). CDR1 and CDR2 (germline): MDHEN, SYDVKM. The ends were cut back, 2 bases at V and 0 bases at J, with 11 bases in the middle. The CDR3 has 16 amino acids. CDR3 nucleotides: TGTGCCAGCAGTTTACCCGGGACAAGTAGCAATCAGCCCCAGCATTTT. Protein product: CASSLPGTSSNQPQHF.

A word on this clonotype: A read error may be the cause here, since a much bigger clone is one base away. The final CDR3 position lacks the conserved phenylalanine or tryptophan, pointing to a likely read error. This chain links TRBV3-1 with TRBJ2-2; D is unresolved. CDR3 length: 12 residues. Trimming left V 1 base short and J 7 bases short, with 4 bases between. Germline V gives CDR1 LGHDT, CDR2 YNNKEL (reference sequence). The CDR3 nucleotides are TGTGCCAGCAGCCAAGGGAGCGGGGAGCTGTTTTCT. It specifies CASSQGSGELFS.

Note on this clonotype: The germline gene is not matched at one end of the junction; a read error may be the cause. CDR3 residues: CANSYIKGGNQPQHF. DNA for the CDR3: TGTGCCAACAGTTACATCAAGGGAGGCAATCAGCCCCAGCATTTT. The chain couples TRBV6-2 or TRBV6-3 to TRBJ1-5; D remains unclear. Germline V gene lookup returns CDR1 MNHEY and CDR2 SVGEGT. This CDR3 spans 15 amino acids.

This chain's CDR3 is CATSRGGQGWSPLHF. The CDR3 DNA reads TGTGCCACCAGCAGAGGAGGACAGGGGTGGTCACCCCTCCACTTT. The chain employs TRBV15 and TRBJ1-6; 9 positions agree with TRBD1. The length of the CDR3 is 15 residues. Germline V gene data show CDR1 as LNHNV and CDR2 as YYDKDF (reference sequence). Trimming removed 1 base from V and 10 bases from J; junction bases left unmatched: 5.

V and J are TRBV7-6 and TRBJ2-7; TRBD2 might be the D (6 bases). CDR3 length: 15 amino acids. V was pared by 2 bases and J by 0 bases, with 11 bases between. Germline CDR1 is SGHVS and CDR2 is FNYEAQ. CDR3 residues: CASSLRGGTSYEQYF. The CDR3 DNA sequence: TGTGCCAGCAGCTTACGTGGCGGGACCTCCTACGAGCAGTACTTC. Full variable domain (missing parts from reference TRBV7-6 and TRBJ2-7): GAGVSQSPRYKVTKRGQDVALRCDPISGHVSLYWYRQALGQGPEFLTYFNYEAQQDKSGLPNDRFSAERPEGSISTLTIQRTEQRDSAMYRCASSLRGGTSYEQYFGPGTRLTVT.

This clonotype was recorded at least ten times. The chain carries TRBV12-3 or TRBV12-4 and TRBJ2-7, with TRBD1 identical over 8 bases. Trimming at V came to 6 bases and at J to 2 bases, leaving 6 bases not matched to a gene. CDR3 length equals 14 residues. DNA of the CDR3: TGTGCCAGCAGGCCCCGGGACAGGACCTACGAGCAGTACTTC. Its translation: CASRPRDRTYEQYF.

A few counts support this clonotype. The chain carries TRBV20-1 and TRBJ1-1; the D is unclear. Germline V gene data show CDR1 as DFQATT and CDR2 as SNEGSKA (reference sequence). Trimming pared 5 bases from V and 0 bases from J, leaving 10 bases between. This CDR3 has 13 residues. The CDR3 loop reads CSALGNLNTEAFF. The CDR3 nucleotides read TGCAGTGCTCTTGGGAACCTGAACACTGAAGCTTTCTTT.

The genes are TRBV10-3 and TRBJ1-1; D is unresolved. CDR3 length: 13 residues. The V gene's germline CDR1 is ENHRY and CDR2 SYGVKD. Trimming took off 2 bases at V and 1 base at J, with 5 bases between the two ends. The CDR3 loop is CAISEAGNTEAFF. In nucleotides, the CDR3 is TGTGCCATCAGTGAGGCGGGGAACACTGAAGCTTTCTTT.

Concerning this clonotype itself: A much larger clone lies a single base off, so this may be a read error. This chain joins TRBV7-2 and TRBJ1-2; TRBD1 agrees at 8 bases. Germline trimming cut 7 bases from V and 8 bases from J; bases unmatched to any gene: 12. From germline, CDR1 is SGHTA and CDR2 FQGNSA. The CDR3 is 14 residues long. The DNA for the CDR3 is TGTGCCAGCACCAAAGACGGACAGGGACGAGGCTACACCTTC. Translation gives CASTKDGQGRGYTF.

This clonotype was detected ten times or more. The chain is built from TRBV20-1 and TRBJ1-5; TRBD1 might be the D (5 bases). Trimming cost V 0 bases and J 3 bases, with 21 bases left between them. Germline V gene lookup returns CDR1 DFQATT and CDR2 SNEGSKA (reference sequence). The length of the CDR3 is 18 residues. CDR3 in amino acids: CSARDGGGGTSYNQPQHF. The DNA for the CDR3 is TGCAGTGCTAGAGATGGGGGTGGCGGGACTTCGTACAATCAGCCCCAGCATTTT.

Many counts were recorded for this clonotype. The chain combines TRBV10-3 with TRBJ2-2; 9 positions match TRBD1. This CDR3 region has 17 residues. The ends lost 6 bases at V and 0 bases at J; junction bases unmatched: 8. Germline assignment: CDR1 ENHRY and CDR2 SYGVKD. In DNA, the CDR3 is TGTGCCATCAGCCGGGACAGGGTTAACCCGAACACCGGGGAGCTGTTTTTT. This sequence encodes CAISRDRVNPNTGELFF.

This rearrangement joins TRBV5-6 to TRBJ2-5; 7 bases line up with TRBD1. The V gene end was trimmed by 4 bases and the J gene end by 4 bases; junction bases not matched to a gene: 13. This CDR3 has 16 residues. Germline loops: CDR1 SGHDT, CDR2 YYEEEE. The CDR3 reads CASSQGPTTGSETQYF. The CDR3 DNA sequence: TGTGCCAGCAGCCAAGGCCCAACGACAGGGTCAGAGACCCAGTACTTC.

This clonotype showed up just once. The rearrangement links TRBV9 to TRBJ2-5, with 10 bases fitting TRBD2. The CDR3 is 17 amino acids. The V gene end was trimmed by 0 bases and the J gene end by 7 bases; junction bases not matched to a gene: 12. Per germline, CDR1 SGDLS and CDR2 YYNGEE. The CDR3 reads CASSVVPAGGPGGTQYF. The CDR3 DNA follows: TGTGCCAGCAGCGTAGTCCCAGCGGGAGGGCCTGGGGGGACCCAGTACTTC.

The chain employs TRBV5-4 and TRBJ2-7; the match to TRBD2 covers 11 bases. The CDR3 is 15 amino acids. Losses at the gene ends were 0 bases for V and 2 bases for J; bases not matched to a gene: 1. In germline, CDR1 is SGHNT, CDR2 YYREEE (reference sequence). The CDR3 coding sequence is TGTGCCAGCAGCTTGGATAGCGGGAGGGCCTACGAGCAGTACTTC. The encoded protein is CASSLDSGRAYEQYF.

Details on this clonotype: With a far larger clone one base away, a read error is the likely cause. The CDR3 sequence is CASSEVGTTGELFF. The DNA for the CDR3 is TGTGCCAGCAGTGAAGTCGGAACCACCGGGGAGCTGTTTTTT. The genes are TRBV12-3 or TRBV12-4 and TRBJ2-2, with D hard to call. The CDR3 covers 14 residues. Trimming removed 5 bases at V and 4 bases at J, with 11 bases between.

The V and J genes are TRBV29-1 and TRBJ2-3; D unclear. This CDR3 has 11 residues. The V end lost 6 bases, the J end lost 3 bases, and 7 bases lay between the germline ends. From germline, CDR1 is SQVTM and CDR2 ANQGSEA. CDR3 amino acids: CSVLVTDTQYF. Here the CDR3 DNA reads TGCAGCGTCCTAGTGACAGATACGCAGTATTTT.

The chain links TRBV6-1 to TRBJ2-1; tentatively, D is TRBD2 (5 bases). The germline gives CDR1 MNHNS, CDR2 SASEGT. Trimming shortened V by 5 bases and J by 8 bases, and 22 bases separated the two germline ends. The CDR3 has 16 amino acids. The CDR3 region has the DNA TGTGCCAGCAGTCGTTCCTCTAGCTTCCAGGCCGATGAGCAGTTCTTC. It encodes CASSRSSSFQADEQFF.

This rearrangement joins TRBV5-4 to TRBJ2-7, with 11 positions matching TRBD2. CDR1 is SGHNT and CDR2 is YYREEE in the germline V gene (reference sequence). The CDR3 sequence is 15 residues long. J gave up 7 bases and V 3 bases, and 9 bases lay outside the gene matches. The CDR3 DNA reads TGTGCCAGCAGCTCGGAACTAGCGGGAGTCAGGGAGCAGTACTTC. Encoded protein: CASSSELAGVREQYF.

V is TRBV7-8 and J is TRBJ2-1; 7 bases are shared with TRBD2. This CDR3 is built from 16 residues. Germline CDR1 is SGHVS and CDR2 is FQNEAQ. Losses at the gene ends were 1 base for V and 7 bases for J; bases not matched to a gene: 10. This CDR3 reads CASSLEFRAGFNEQFF. For the CDR3, the DNA is TGTGCCAGCAGCTTAGAGTTTCGAGCGGGATTTAATGAGCAGTTCTTC. The full variable domain, rest sourced from reference TRBV7-8 and TRBJ2-1, is GAGVSQSPRYKVAKRGQDVALRCDPISGHVSLFWYQQALGQGPEFLTYFQNEAQLDKSGLPSDRFFAERPEGSVSTLKIQRTQQEDSAVYLCASSLEFRAGFNEQFFGPGTRLTVL.

This clonotype was counted a few times. The J gene is TRBJ2-3, the V gene TRBV28; possible D gene TRBD1, 6 bases. The CDR3 has 15 residues. V shed 6 bases and J shed 1 base, with 14 bases lying between them. In germline, CDR1 is MDHEN, CDR2 SYDVKM. The chain's CDR3 is CASRSQGFGTDTQYF. The CDR3, as DNA: TGTGCCAGCAGATCGCAGGGGTTTGGCACAGATACGCAGTATTTT.